A selection of T cell receptor beta chains follows, all from one sample in a study of CD8 T cells in Susac syndrome. TCRdb re-called the immunoSEQ multiplex PCR reads through MiXCR, storing one row per CDR3 protein. The sample records about 180,000 distinct CDR3 sequences, around 95% being singletons. Sequenced material: CD4+ T cells from PBMCs. The receptor set was obtained from a human donor with multiple sclerosis. CDR3s include the opening cysteine and the closing phenylalanine or tryptophan. The order of the fields is J gene, V gene, CDR3 protein.

>TRBJ2-1|TRBV30
CAWAPTGAYNEQFF
>TRBJ2-7|TRBV20-1
CSAPRSAYEQYF
>TRBJ2-1|TRBV12-3/TRBV12-4
CASSLAGTGVDEQFF
>TRBJ2-7|TRBV7-2
CASSKEVQRYYEQYF
>TRBJ2-1|TRBV29-1
CSVWDLYNEQFF
>TRBJ2-5|TRBV4-3
CASSQGGIGKEETQYF
>TRBJ1-1|TRBV29-1
CSAKDSLNTEAFF
>TRBJ2-3|TRBV3-1
CASSQVWETDTQYF
>TRBJ2-7|TRBV5-6
CASSQWDGGTPYEQYF
>TRBJ2-3|TRBV29-1
CSGGGLVADTQYF
>TRBJ1-5|TRBV2
CASSGDRGGNQPQHF
>TRBJ1-1|TRBV20-1
CSARRGGAPSTEAFF
>TRBJ1-2|TRBV28
CASSATGQLYAGYTF
>TRBJ2-1|TRBV4-3
CASSQVLDNEQFF
>TRBJ2-2|TRBV27
CASSTRKMWTTANTGELFF
>TRBJ2-2|TRBV6-2/TRBV6-3
CASSQDFNTGELFF